The clone carrying this TCR beta chain appeared once. Sequencing used immunoSEQ multiplex PCR; TCRdb keeps in-frame clones, though not all of them. This sample carries 200,000 to 250,000 clones, roughly 89% of them seen once, and the ten largest clones take roughly 16%. These data originate in a study of blood T cell repertoires in COVID-19. Germline lookup yields CDR1 SGHTS and CDR2 YDEGEE. CDR3 length equals 18 residues. The germline V and J ends were trimmed by 3 bases and 0 bases, with 20 bases remaining between them. This TCR derives from a man younger than 45 who had been exposed to COVID-19. The specimen sequenced was PBMCs or T cells enriched from blood (not recorded which). The rearrangement joins TRBV5-8 to TRBJ2-3; D is possibly TRBD1 (6 bases). The CDR3 loop reads CASSSARQGHLSTDTQYF. The CDR3 nucleotides are TGTGCCAGCAGCTCGGCCCGGCAGGGACATTTAAGCACAGATACGCAGTATTTT.